This T cell receptor beta chain was profiled in a study of T cells in Graves' hyperthyroidism and ophthalmopathy. Study-level points and caveats: Ophthalmopathy was distinguished from stable hyperthyroidism by 13 V-J signatures.

This clonotype showed up many times. Its antigen is still unknown. Germline CDR1 and CDR2: SGHNT and YYREEE (reference sequence). V was clipped by 4 bases and J by 6 bases; unmatched bases: 7. CDR3 size: 15 residues. Researchers took RNA transcripts and amplified the TCR beta CDR3 regions from them. The HTBI set primed first-round TCR CDR3 RT-PCR. One entry per CDR3 protein results from TCRdb running MiXCR on the multiplex PCR reads. The table lists some 620,000 distinct CDR3 sequences, 15% to 20% of them singletons. The clonotype comes from a woman in her 30s with Graves' hyperthyroidism. The sample was blood. V usage is TRBV5-4 and J usage is TRBJ2-1; 10 bases match TRBD2. The CDR3 nucleotides read TGTGCCAGCAGCGTACCGGGACTAGCGACCAATGAGCAGTTCTTC. This gives the protein CASSVPGLATNEQFF. Full variable domain (remainder filled in from reference TRBV5-4 and TRBJ2-1): ETGVTQSPTHLIKTRGQQVTLRCSSQSGHNTVSWYQQALGQGPQFIFQYYREEENGRGNFPPRFSGLQFPNYSSELNVNALELDDSALYLCASSVPGLATNEQFFGPGTRLTVL.